The T cell receptor beta chain described here comes from a study of T cell responses to AZD1222 COVID-19 vaccine. Study-wide background: Samples with a second dose at about 4 or about 12 weeks were pooled together. Study-wide results and caveats: Baseline serostatus was positive in only a handful of AZD1222 recipients. The donor group comprised mostly white British people and more females; the analysis possibly underestimated clonal diversity.

TCRdb's copy holds only in-frame clones and misses some; the assay was immunoSEQ multiplex PCR. The sample includes about 140,000 clones, roughly 90% of them seen just once. This clone was picked up one time. What it binds is unknown. The material sequenced was peripheral blood, taken on day 0 of AZD1222 vaccination. The TCR comes from an adult in good health.

This CDR3 reads CASSRPGRDQPQHF. The CDR3 nucleotides read TGTGCCAGCAGCCGGCCCGGGCGCGATCAGCCCCAGCATTTT. The chain recombines TRBV27 with TRBJ1-5; D not resolved. The germline CDR1 and CDR2 sequences are MNHEY and SMNVEV (reference sequence). The CDR3 sequence is 14 residues long. Trimming pared 6 bases from V and 5 bases from J, leaving 14 bases between.